This T cell receptor beta chain was captured in a study of T cells in Graves' hyperthyroidism and ophthalmopathy. Study in general: At the time of initial diagnosis and before any treatment, peripheral blood was collected. Regarding the study as a whole: For ophthalmopathy, model prediction preceded onset by a median around 7 months.

Patients aged 18 to 65 had newly diagnosed hyperthyroidism of under 2 months' duration. Used for diagnoses were clinical symptoms, serum thyroxine and TRAb, thyroid ultrasound and orbital computed tomography. In its sample, this clonotype was seen a few times. Its antigen is still unknown. Germline lookup yields CDR1 SNHLY and CDR2 FYNNEI. The CDR3 consists of 16 residues. The ends lost 1 base at V and 0 bases at J; junction bases unmatched: 1. It was RNA transcripts that yielded the amplified TCR beta CDR3 regions. TCR CDR3 underwent first-round RT-PCR with the HTBI primer set. TCRdb re-called the multiplex PCR reads with MiXCR, one entry per CDR3 protein. The sample has approximately 420,000 distinct CDR3 sequences; under 15% are singletons.

V and J are TRBV2 and TRBJ2-2, with 8 nucleotides matching TRBD2. The receptor's source is a woman in her 30s with Graves' hyperthyroidism. The sequenced material came from blood. CDR3 residues: CASSEEAGANTGELFF. CDR3 coding DNA: TGTGCCAGCAGTGAAGAAGCGGGGGCGAACACCGGGGAGCTGTTTTTT.